The present entry profiles one T cell receptor beta chain with its context. The sample is drawn from a study of cytomegalovirus exposure and HLA in healthy donors. The PCR had 60 Vbeta and 13 Jbeta primers. Method: immunoSEQ multiplex PCR; TCRdb's copy keeps in-frame clones and lacks some. The table shows around 170,000 clones, with roughly 85% occurring only once. The CDR3 runs 15 residues. The germline V and J ends were trimmed by 1 base and 2 bases, with 11 bases remaining between them. The germline V gene has CDR1 LNHNV and CDR2 YYDKDF (reference sequence). The V call is TRBV15, the J call TRBJ1-1, with D perhaps matching TRBD1 (6 bases). The sample consisted of PBMCs. This clonotype originated in a woman aged 40 to 50 in good health and CMV-seronegative. CDR3 sequence (DNA): TGTGCCACCAGCAGAGGCAGGGGTGAAAACACTGAAGCTTTCTTT. Translating it yields CATSRGRGENTEAFF.